This TCR beta chain was obtained from a study of blood T cell repertoires in COVID-19. Only in-frame clones appear in the TCRdb table, and some are missing; sequencing was by immunoSEQ multiplex PCR. The profile shows 200,000 to 250,000 clones, roughly nine tenths of them singletons. The V gene lost 1 base and the J gene lost 1 base, with 4 bases spanning the gap. There are 13 residues in the CDR3. This chain connects TRBV12-3 or TRBV12-4 to TRBJ1-1, with D unresolved. Input material: peripheral blood. The origin of this receptor is a woman in her 50s with acute or convalescent COVID-19. This CDR3 reads CASSLVGNTEAFF. The DNA for the CDR3 is TGTGCCAGCAGTTTAGTCGGGAACACTGAAGCTTTCTTT.